This T cell receptor beta chain was recovered during a study of cytomegalovirus exposure and HLA in healthy donors. Notes on the study in general: When analyzed later, a missense DCLRE1C variant was found to be linked to TCR beta V- and J-gene trimming.

Both 60 Vbeta primers and 13 Jbeta primers went into the PCR. Profiled with immunoSEQ multiplex PCR; TCRdb holds only in-frame clones, not every one. The table has 120,000 to 150,000 clones, about four fifths seen once. This CDR3 has 16 amino acids. Germline assignment: CDR1 ENHRY and CDR2 SYGVKD. V was pared by 4 bases and J by 3 bases, with 9 bases of the junction left unmatched. Healthy bone marrow donors made up the donors. This clone was recorded only once. Antigen: not known. This sequence joins TRBV10-3 and TRBJ2-3; TRBD2 matches at 8 bases. Sample: PBMCs. This receptor was taken from a man aged 35-49 years in good health and CMV-seropositive. CDR3 region: CAISAGTRAGTDTQYF. Here the CDR3 DNA reads TGTGCCATCAGTGCGGGGACTAGGGCGGGGACAGATACGCAGTATTTT.